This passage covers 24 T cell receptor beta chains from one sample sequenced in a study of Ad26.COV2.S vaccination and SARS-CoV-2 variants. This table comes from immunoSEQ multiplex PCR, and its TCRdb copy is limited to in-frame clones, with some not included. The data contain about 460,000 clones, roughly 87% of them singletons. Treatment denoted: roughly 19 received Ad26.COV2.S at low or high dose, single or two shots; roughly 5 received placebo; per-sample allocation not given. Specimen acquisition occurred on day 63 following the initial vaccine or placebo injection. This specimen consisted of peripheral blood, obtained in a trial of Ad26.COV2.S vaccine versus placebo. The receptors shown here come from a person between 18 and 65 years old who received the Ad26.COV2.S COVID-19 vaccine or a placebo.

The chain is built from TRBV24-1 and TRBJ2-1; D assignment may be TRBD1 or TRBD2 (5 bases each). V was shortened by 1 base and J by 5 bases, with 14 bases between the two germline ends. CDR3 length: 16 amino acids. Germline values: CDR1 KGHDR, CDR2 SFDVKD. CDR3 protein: CATSDFGQGVNNEQFF. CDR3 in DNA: TGTGCCACCAGTGATTTTGGGCAGGGAGTGAACAATGAGCAGTTCTTC.

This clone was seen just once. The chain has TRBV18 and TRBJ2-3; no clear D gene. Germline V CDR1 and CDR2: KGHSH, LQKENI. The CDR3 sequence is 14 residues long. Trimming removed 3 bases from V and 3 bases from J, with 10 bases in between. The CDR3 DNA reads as TGTGCCAGCTCACCCCTACCCGGGACAGATACGCAGTATTTT. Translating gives CASSPLPGTDTQYF.

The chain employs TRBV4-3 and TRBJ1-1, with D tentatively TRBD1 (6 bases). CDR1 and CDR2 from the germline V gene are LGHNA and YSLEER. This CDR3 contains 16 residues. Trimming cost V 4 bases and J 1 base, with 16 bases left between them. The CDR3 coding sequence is TGCGCCAGCAGCCTCAGGGGAGGTAGGGCGAACACTGAAGCTTTCTTT. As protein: CASSLRGGRANTEAFF.

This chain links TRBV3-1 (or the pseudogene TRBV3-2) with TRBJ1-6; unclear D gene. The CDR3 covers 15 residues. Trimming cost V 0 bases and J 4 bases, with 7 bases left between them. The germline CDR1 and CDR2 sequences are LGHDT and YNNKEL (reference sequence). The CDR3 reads CASSQEGVYNSPLHF. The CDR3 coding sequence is TGTGCCAGCAGCCAAGAAGGCGTTTATAATTCACCCCTCCACTTT.

CDR3 DNA: TGTGCCAGCAGTTCCCTACAGCGACTCCCCTACGAGCAGTACTTC. This codes for CASSSLQRLPYEQYF. V is TRBV6-6 and J is TRBJ2-7; D is unresolved. V was trimmed by 4 bases and J by 2 bases, leaving 15 bases between them. In germline, CDR1 is MNHNY, CDR2 SVGAGI (reference sequence). This CDR3 region has 15 residues.

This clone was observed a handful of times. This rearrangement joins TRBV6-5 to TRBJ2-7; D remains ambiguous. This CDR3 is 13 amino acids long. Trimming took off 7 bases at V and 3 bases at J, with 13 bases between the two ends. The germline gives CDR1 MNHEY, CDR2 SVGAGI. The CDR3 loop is CASTPGSVYEQYF. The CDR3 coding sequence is TGTGCCAGCACCCCAGGTTCAGTCTACGAGCAGTACTTC.

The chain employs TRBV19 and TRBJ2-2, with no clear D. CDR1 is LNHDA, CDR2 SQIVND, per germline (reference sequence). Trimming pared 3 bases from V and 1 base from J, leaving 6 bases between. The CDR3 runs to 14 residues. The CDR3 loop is CASSIQVNTGELFF. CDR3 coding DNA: TGTGCCAGTAGTATTCAGGTGAACACCGGGGAGCTGTTTTTT.

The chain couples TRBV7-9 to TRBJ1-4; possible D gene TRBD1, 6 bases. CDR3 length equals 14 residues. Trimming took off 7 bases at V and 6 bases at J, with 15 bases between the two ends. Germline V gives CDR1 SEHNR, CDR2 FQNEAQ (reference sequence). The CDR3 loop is CASNIQGRDEKLFF. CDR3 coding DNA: TGTGCCAGCAACATACAGGGAAGGGATGAAAAACTGTTTTTT. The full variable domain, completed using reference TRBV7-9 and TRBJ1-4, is DTGVSQNPRHKITKRGQNVTFRCDPISEHNRLYWYRQTLGQGPEFLTYFQNEAQLEKSRLLSDRFSAERPKGSFSTLEIQRTEQGDSAMYLCASNIQGRDEKLFFGSGTQLSVL.

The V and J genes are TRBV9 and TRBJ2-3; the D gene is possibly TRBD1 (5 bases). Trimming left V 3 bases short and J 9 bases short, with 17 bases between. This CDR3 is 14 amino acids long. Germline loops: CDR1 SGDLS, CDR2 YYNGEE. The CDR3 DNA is TGTGCCAGCAGCGAGGGGTGGCAAGACGCCACGCAGTATTTT. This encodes CASSEGWQDATQYF.

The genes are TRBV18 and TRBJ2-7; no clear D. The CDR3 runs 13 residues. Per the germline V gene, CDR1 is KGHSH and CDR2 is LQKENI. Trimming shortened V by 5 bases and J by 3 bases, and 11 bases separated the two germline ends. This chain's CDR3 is CASSNATYYEQYF. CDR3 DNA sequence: TGTGCCAGCTCAAATGCTACCTACTACGAGCAGTACTTC.

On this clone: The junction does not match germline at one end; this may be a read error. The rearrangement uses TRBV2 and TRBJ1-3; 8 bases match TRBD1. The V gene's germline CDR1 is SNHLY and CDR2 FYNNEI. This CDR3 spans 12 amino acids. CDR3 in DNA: TGTGCCAGCAGTGAAGGGCGTGGGGACAGGATTTTT. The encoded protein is CASSEGRGDRIF.

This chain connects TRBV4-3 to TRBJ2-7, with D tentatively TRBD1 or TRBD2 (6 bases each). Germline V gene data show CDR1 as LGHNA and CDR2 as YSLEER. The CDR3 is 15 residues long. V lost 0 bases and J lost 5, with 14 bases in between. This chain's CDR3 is CASSQDLAGEDEQYF. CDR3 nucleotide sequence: TGCGCCAGCAGCCAAGATCTTGCAGGGGAGGACGAGCAGTACTTC.

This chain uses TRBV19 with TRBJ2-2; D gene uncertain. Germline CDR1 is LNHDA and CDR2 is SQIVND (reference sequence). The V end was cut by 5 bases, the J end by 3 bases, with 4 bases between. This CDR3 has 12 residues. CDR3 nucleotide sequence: TGTGCCAGTAGTTTCTACACCGGGGAGCTGTTTTTT. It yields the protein CASSFYTGELFF.

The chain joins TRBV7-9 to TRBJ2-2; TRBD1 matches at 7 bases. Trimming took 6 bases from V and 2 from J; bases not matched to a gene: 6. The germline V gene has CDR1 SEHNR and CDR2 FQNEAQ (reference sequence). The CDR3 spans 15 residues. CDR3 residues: CASRSLGGNTGELFF. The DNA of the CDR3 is TGTGCCAGCAGGTCGTTAGGGGGCAACACCGGGGAGCTGTTTTTT.

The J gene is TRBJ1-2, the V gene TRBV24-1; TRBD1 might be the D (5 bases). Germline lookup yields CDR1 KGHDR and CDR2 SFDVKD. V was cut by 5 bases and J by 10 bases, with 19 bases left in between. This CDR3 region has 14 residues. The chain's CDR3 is CATSGVVGDELYTF. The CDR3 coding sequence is TGTGCCACCAGTGGCGTAGTGGGGGACGAACTCTACACCTTC.

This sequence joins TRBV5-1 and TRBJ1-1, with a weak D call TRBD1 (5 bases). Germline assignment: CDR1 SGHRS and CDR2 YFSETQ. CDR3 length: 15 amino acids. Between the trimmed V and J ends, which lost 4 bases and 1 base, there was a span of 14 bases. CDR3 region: CASSRGPAENTEAFF. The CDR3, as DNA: TGCGCCAGCAGCCGGGGACCGGCAGAGAACACTGAAGCTTTCTTT.

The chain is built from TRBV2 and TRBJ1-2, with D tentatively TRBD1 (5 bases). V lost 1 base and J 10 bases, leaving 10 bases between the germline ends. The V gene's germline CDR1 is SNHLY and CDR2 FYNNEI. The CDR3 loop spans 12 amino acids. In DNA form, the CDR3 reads TGTGCCAGCAGTGAAGTTAGGGGATCCTACACCTTC. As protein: CASSEVRGSYTF. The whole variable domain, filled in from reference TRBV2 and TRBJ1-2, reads EPEVTQTPSHQVTQMGQEVILRCVPISNHLYFYWYRQILGQKVEFLVSFYNNEISEKSEIFDDQFSVERPDGSNFTLKIRSTKLEDSAMYFCASSEVRGSYTFGSGTRLTVV.

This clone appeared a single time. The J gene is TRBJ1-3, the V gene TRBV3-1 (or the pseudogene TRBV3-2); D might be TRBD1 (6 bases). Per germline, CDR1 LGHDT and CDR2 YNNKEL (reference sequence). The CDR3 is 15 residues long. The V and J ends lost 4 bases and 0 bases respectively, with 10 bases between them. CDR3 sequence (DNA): TGTGCCAGCAGCCCAGACAGGACCTCTGGAAACACCATATATTTT. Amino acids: CASSPDRTSGNTIYF.

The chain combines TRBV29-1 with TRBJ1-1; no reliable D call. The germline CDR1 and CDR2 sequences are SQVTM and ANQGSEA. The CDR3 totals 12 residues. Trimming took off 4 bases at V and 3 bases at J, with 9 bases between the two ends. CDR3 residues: CSVVPTDTEAFF. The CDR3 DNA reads TGCAGCGTTGTTCCTACGGACACTGAAGCTTTCTTT.

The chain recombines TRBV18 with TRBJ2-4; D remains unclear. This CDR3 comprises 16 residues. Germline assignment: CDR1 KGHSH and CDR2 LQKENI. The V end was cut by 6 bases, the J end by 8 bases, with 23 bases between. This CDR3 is CASSPVGLRPSDIQYF. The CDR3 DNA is TGTGCCAGCTCCCCCGTCGGGCTGCGACCGTCAGACATTCAGTACTTC.

CDR3 sequence: CASSNEGWGNYGYTF. CDR3 coding DNA: TGTGCCAGCAGTAACGAGGGGTGGGGAAACTATGGCTACACCTTC. V and J are TRBV6-5 and TRBJ1-2, with D perhaps TRBD1 (5 bases). The germline V and J ends were trimmed by 5 bases and 2 bases, with 15 bases remaining between them. This CDR3 has 15 residues. Germline V gene lookup returns CDR1 MNHEY and CDR2 SVGAGI.

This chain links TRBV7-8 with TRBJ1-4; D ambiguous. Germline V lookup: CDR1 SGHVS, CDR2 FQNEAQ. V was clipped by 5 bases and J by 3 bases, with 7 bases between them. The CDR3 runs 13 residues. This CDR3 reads CASSMGPNEKLFF. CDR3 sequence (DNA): TGTGCCAGCAGCATGGGCCCTAATGAAAAACTGTTTTTT.

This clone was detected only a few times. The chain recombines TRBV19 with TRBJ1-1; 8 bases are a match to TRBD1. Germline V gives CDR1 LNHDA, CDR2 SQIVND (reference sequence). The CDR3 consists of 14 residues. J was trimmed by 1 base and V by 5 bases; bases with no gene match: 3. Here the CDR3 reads CASSFDRGNTEAFF. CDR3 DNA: TGTGCCAGTAGTTTCGACAGGGGGAACACTGAAGCTTTCTTT.

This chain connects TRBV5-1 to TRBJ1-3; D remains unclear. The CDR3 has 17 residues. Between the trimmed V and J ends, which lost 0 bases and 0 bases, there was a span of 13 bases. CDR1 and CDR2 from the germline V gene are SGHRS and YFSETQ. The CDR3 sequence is CASSLETALGSGNTIYF. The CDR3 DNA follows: TGCGCCAGCAGCTTGGAAACAGCTCTTGGCTCTGGAAACACCATATATTTT.